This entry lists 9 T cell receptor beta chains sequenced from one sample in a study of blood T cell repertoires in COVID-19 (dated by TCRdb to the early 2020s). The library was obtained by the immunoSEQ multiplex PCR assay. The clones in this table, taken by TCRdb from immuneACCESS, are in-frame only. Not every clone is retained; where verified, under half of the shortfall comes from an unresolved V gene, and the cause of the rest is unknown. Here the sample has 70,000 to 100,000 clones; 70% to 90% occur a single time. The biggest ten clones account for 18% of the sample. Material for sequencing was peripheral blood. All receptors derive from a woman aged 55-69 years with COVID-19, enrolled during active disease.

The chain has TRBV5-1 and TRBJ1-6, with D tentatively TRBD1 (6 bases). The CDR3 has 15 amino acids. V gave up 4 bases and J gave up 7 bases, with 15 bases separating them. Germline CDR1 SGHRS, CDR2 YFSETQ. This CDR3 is CASSPPGGRNSPLHF. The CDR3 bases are TGCGCCAGCAGCCCGCCCGGGGGGCGGAATTCACCCCTCCACTTT. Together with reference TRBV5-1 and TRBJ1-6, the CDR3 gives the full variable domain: KAGVTQTPRYLIKTRGQQVTLSCSPISGHRSVSWYQQTPGQGLQFLFEYFSETQRNKGNFPGRFSGRQFSNSRSEMNVSTLELGDSALYLCASSPPGGRNSPLHFGNGTRLTVT.

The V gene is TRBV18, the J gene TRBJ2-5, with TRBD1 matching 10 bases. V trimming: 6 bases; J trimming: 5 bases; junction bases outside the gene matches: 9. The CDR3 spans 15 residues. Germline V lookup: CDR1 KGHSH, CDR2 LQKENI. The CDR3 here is CASSSVTGGRETQYF. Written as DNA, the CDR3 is TGTGCCAGCTCCTCGGTGACAGGGGGCCGGGAGACCCAGTACTTC.

CDR3 sequence (DNA): TGTGCCAGCAGCCGGAGCGGGGGTTTCACCGGGGAGCTGTTTTTT. This translates into CASSRSGGFTGELFF. The V gene is TRBV3-1 (or the pseudogene TRBV3-2), the J gene TRBJ2-2; 8 nucleotides agree with TRBD2. V was pared by 4 bases and J by 4 bases, with 5 bases of the junction left unmatched. Germline CDR1 is LGHDT and CDR2 is YNNKEL (reference sequence). The CDR3 consists of 15 residues.

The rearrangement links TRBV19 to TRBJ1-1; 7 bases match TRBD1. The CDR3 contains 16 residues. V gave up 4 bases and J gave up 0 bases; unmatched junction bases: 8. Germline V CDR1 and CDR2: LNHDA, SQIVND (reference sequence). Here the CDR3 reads CASSRNYRGMNTEAFF. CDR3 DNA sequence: TGTGCCAGTAGTAGAAACTACAGGGGAATGAACACTGAAGCTTTCTTT.

The CDR3 nucleotides are TGTGCCAGCAGTAGCAGGGTTAGATATGGCTACACCTTC. As protein: CASSSRVRYGYTF. The rearrangement links TRBV27 to TRBJ1-2, with D possibly matching TRBD1 (5 bases). The CDR3 runs 13 residues. Trimming stripped 5 bases from V and 5 bases from J, with 12 bases between. Germline V gene lookup returns CDR1 MNHEY and CDR2 SMNVEV (reference sequence).

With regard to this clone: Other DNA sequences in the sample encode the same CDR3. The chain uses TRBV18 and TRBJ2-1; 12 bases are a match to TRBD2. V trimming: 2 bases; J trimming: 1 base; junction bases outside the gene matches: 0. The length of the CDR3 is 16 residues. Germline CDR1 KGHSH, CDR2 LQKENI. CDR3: CASSPGLAGSYNEQFF. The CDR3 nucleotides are TGTGCCAGCTCACCAGGACTAGCGGGGTCCTACAATGAGCAGTTCTTC.

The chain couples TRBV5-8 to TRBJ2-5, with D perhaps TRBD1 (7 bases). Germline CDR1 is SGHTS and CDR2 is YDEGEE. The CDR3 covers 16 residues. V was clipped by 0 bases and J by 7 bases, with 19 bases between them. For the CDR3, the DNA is TGTGCCAGCAGCTTGGGCGGAGGGGGCGGCAAGGGGACCCAGTACTTC. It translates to CASSLGGGGGKGTQYF.

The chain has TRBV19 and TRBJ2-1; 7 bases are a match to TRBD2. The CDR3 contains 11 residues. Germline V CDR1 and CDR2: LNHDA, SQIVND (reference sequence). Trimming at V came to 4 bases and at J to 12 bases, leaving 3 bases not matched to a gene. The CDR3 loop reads CASSTGLVQFF. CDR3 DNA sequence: TGTGCCAGTAGTACCGGACTAGTGCAGTTCTTC.

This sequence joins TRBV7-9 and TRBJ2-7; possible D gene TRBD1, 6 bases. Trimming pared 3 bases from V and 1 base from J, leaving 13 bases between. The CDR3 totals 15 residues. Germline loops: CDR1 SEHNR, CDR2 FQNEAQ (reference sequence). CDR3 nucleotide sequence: TGTGCCAGCAGCTTTATTTCTACAGGGTCCTACGAGCAGTACTTC. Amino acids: CASSFISTGSYEQYF.